This entry lists 3 T cell receptor beta chains sequenced from one sample in a study of blood T cell repertoires in COVID-19 (dated by TCRdb to between 2020 and 2021). The library was produced with the immunoSEQ multiplex PCR assay. In TCRdb, the immuneACCESS table is reduced to in-frame sequences with V and J assigned. These tables do not hold every clone; where another copy was compared, an unresolved V gene accounts for under half, and the others remain unexplained. Counted in this sample were under 250,000 clones; 84% of them appeared once. The ten largest make up 4.5% to 5.5% of the sample. The sample consisted of peripheral blood. The receptors come from a woman aged 55 to 70 who had recovered from COVID-19.

The CDR3 loop is CASSNGGRGFF. The DNA of the CDR3 is TGTGCCAGCAGCAACGGAGGGAGGGGTTTCTTT. The V and J genes are TRBV12-3 or TRBV12-4 and TRBJ1-1; possible D gene TRBD1, 5 bases. CDR3 length: 11 residues. Deletions cut 6 bases from V and 13 bases from J, with 15 bases between.

This clone has just one count. This chain connects TRBV6-6 to TRBJ2-5, with D perhaps matching TRBD2 (5 bases). V lost 6 bases and J 4 bases, leaving 12 bases between the germline ends. The germline V gene has CDR1 MNHNY and CDR2 SVGAGI (reference sequence). The CDR3 contains 13 residues. The CDR3 is CASSSPRVETQYF. The CDR3, as DNA: TGTGCCAGCAGCTCGCCGAGGGTAGAGACCCAGTACTTC.

The CDR3 protein is CASSQEGLAGAKHQYF. In nucleotides, the CDR3 is TGTGCCAGCAGCCAAGAGGGGCTAGCGGGGGCCAAACACCAGTACTTC. The V and J genes are TRBV4-2 and TRBJ2-5; TRBD2 matches 10 bases. Losses at the gene ends were 0 bases for V and 10 bases for J; bases not matched to a gene: 11. The CDR3 spans 16 residues. Germline V gene sequence: CDR1 LGHNA, CDR2 YNFKEQ.